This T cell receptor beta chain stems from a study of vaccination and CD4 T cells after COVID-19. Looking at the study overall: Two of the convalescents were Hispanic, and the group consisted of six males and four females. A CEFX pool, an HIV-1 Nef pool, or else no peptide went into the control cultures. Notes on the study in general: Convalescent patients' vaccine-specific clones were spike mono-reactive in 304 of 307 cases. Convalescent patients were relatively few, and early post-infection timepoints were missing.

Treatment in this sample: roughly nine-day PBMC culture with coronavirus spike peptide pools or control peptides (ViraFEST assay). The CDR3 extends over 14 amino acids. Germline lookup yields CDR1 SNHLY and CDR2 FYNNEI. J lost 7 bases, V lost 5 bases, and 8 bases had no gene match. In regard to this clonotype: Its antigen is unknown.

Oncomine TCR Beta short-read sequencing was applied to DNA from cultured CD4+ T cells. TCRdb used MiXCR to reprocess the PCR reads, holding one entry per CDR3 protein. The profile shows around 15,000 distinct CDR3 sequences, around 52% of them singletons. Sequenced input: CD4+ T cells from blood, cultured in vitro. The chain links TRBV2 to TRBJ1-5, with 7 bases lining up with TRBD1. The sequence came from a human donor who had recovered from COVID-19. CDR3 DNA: TGTGCCAGCAGTCCTGACAGGGAAGGACAGCCCCAGCATTTT. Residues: CASSPDREGQPQHF.